Listed here are 10 T cell receptor beta chains from one sample, sequenced in a study of CDR3 diversity in severe acne. Each CDR3 protein gets one entry after TCRdb re-called the PCR reads with MiXCR. The repertoire has under 100,000 distinct CDR3 sequences, roughly half of them found once; the top ten carry over 9.5%. Sequencing was done on a sample of blood. The receptors were sampled from a male donor in good health, serving as a control.

Comment on this clonotype: One junction end disagrees with the germline gene, perhaps due to a read error. This chain joins TRBV10-3 and TRBJ1-1; a weak D match, TRBD1 (5 bases). The CDR3 covers 14 residues. Per germline, CDR1 ENHRY and CDR2 SYGVKD. The CDR3 is CAIGELGANTEAFF. CDR3 DNA sequence: TGTGCCATCGGTGAGCTAGGGGCCAACACTGAAGCTTTCTTT.

In its sample, this clonotype was seen once. The V call is TRBV5-1, the J call TRBJ2-7, with 11 positions matching TRBD2. Trimming at V came to 3 bases and at J to 3 bases, leaving 2 bases not matched to a gene. This CDR3 comprises 14 residues. Germline V gives CDR1 SGHRS, CDR2 YFSETQ. The CDR3: CASSSTSGSYEQYF. The CDR3 DNA reads as TGCGCCAGCAGCTCAACTAGCGGGAGCTACGAGCAGTACTTC. The full variable domain, its missing parts supplied by reference TRBV5-1 and TRBJ2-7, is KAGVTQTPRYLIKTRGQQVTLSCSPISGHRSVSWYQQTPGQGLQFLFEYFSETQRNKGNFPGRFSGRQFSNSRSEMNVSTLELGDSALYLCASSSTSGSYEQYFGPGTRLTVT.

The rearrangement uses TRBV5-1 and TRBJ1-1; 8 positions agree with TRBD1. The ends lost 4 bases at V and 1 base at J; junction bases unmatched: 3. CDR3 length: 14 amino acids. Germline assignment: CDR1 SGHRS and CDR2 YFSETQ. CDR3 DNA sequence: TGCGCCAGCAGCCCGGGGACAGGGAACACTGAAGCTTTCTTT. Translated, it gives CASSPGTGNTEAFF.

The chain uses TRBV5-1 and TRBJ2-5, with 16 nucleotides matching TRBD2. Germline V lookup: CDR1 SGHRS, CDR2 YFSETQ. The CDR3 runs 16 residues. V was clipped by 4 bases and J by 5 bases; unmatched bases: 5. CDR3 sequence reads: CASSRGLAGGRETQYF. The CDR3 DNA sequence: TGCGCCAGCAGCCGGGGACTAGCGGGGGGGCGGGAGACCCAGTACTTC.

In its sample, this clonotype was seen many times. J is TRBJ1-3 and V is TRBV25-1, with TRBD1 matching 7 bases. The germline CDR1 and CDR2 sequences are MGHDK and SYGVNS. After removal of 7 bases from V and 2 bases from J, the junction contained 5 bases not matched to a gene. This CDR3 is built from 14 residues. CDR3 amino acids: CASTPTGTGNTIYF. CDR3 in DNA: TGTGCCAGCACCCCGACAGGGACTGGAAACACCATATATTTT.

This clonotype was seen a handful of times. The chain uses TRBV2 and TRBJ2-7; unclear D gene. The CDR3 has 10 amino acids. V was pared by 7 bases and J by 12 bases, with 13 bases between. The germline gives CDR1 SNHLY, CDR2 FYNNEI. CDR3: CASTKEKSYF. For the CDR3, the DNA is TGTGCCAGCACTAAGGAAAAATCGTACTTC.

This clonotype has more than one count but fewer than ten. The chain joins TRBV18 to TRBJ1-5, with 8 positions matching TRBD1. The ends lost 2 bases at V and 5 bases at J; junction bases unmatched: 2. Germline lookup yields CDR1 KGHSH and CDR2 LQKENI. The CDR3 is 14 residues long. Here the CDR3 reads CASSPTGGYQPQHF. The CDR3, as DNA: TGTGCCAGCTCACCAACAGGGGGATATCAGCCCCAGCATTTT.

This clonotype was counted at least ten times. V is TRBV4-1 and J is TRBJ2-3, with 8 bases fitting TRBD1. CDR1 MGHRA and CDR2 YSYEKL come from the germline V gene. This CDR3 has 15 residues. The V gene end was trimmed by 4 bases and the J gene end by 2 bases; junction bases not matched to a gene: 5. CDR3 nucleotide sequence: TGCGCCAGCAGCCCGGGACAGGTATACACAGATACGCAGTATTTT. Translated, it gives CASSPGQVYTDTQYF.

This clonotype has a handful of counts. The chain recombines TRBV27 with TRBJ2-7; D unclear. V lost 4 bases and J lost 1, with 5 bases in between. The germline CDR1 and CDR2 sequences are MNHEY and SMNVEV (reference sequence). The CDR3 is made up of 12 amino acids. The DNA of the CDR3 is TGTGCCAGCAGTTCTGCGTCCTACGAGCAGTACTTC. It yields the protein CASSSASYEQYF.

The rearrangement uses TRBV7-9 and TRBJ2-2, with D perhaps matching TRBD2 (6 bases). This CDR3 contains 15 residues. The V gene's germline CDR1 is SEHNR and CDR2 FQNEAQ (reference sequence). V lost 0 bases and J 6 bases, leaving 11 bases between the germline ends. This chain's CDR3 is CASSLAGSGAGELFF. CDR3 nucleotides: TGTGCCAGCAGCTTAGCCGGGAGTGGGGCCGGGGAGCTGTTTTTT.